The entry below describes one TCR beta chain. Germline CDR1 MNHEY, CDR2 SMNVEV (reference sequence). Deletions cut 5 bases from V and 0 bases from J, with 14 bases between. The CDR3 totals 16 residues. This entry comes from a study of T cell changes during pregnancy in multiple sclerosis. Libraries were prepared by immunoSEQ multiplex PCR; TCRdb keeps only in-frame clonotypes and omits some of them. Among around 61,000 clones listed, around 91% were seen once. The starting material was peripheral blood, obtained in the third trimester of pregnancy. This chain uses TRBV27 with TRBJ1-3; tentatively, D is TRBD1 (5 bases). This sequence was found in a female donor in good health, enrolled as a control in a pregnancy study. CDR3 DNA: TGTGCCAGCAGTCCAGCAGGGTTAAGCTCTGGAAACACCATATATTTT. It yields the protein CASSPAGLSSGNTIYF.